The clone carrying this T cell receptor beta chain showed up just a few times. These data are taken from a study of identical twins. V was shortened by 5 bases and J by 0 bases, with 12 bases between the two germline ends. The CDR3 has 15 residues. A universal primer binding site was introduced by template switching. The final cDNA contained unique molecular identifiers. MiXCR, run by TCRdb on the 5' RACE reads, gives a single entry per CDR3 protein. The table lists about 890,000 distinct CDR3 sequences, approximately 13% of them singletons. These data also featured in a second study, about yellow fever vaccine responses in identical twins.

The sample consisted of PBMCs. The chain is built from TRBV12-3 or TRBV12-4 and TRBJ2-3, with D perhaps TRBD2 (6 bases). The receptor's source is a woman between 18 and 30 years old in good health. The CDR3: CASSRGADSTDTQYF. CDR3 sequence (DNA): TGTGCCAGCAGTCGCGGGGCGGATAGCACAGATACGCAGTATTTT.